This T cell receptor (beta chain) is from a study of blood T cells in healthy people across ages. CDR3 length: 12 residues. V lost 11 bases, J lost 7 bases, and 15 bases lay in between. This clonotype was observed at least ten times. Antigen specificity is unknown. General observations from the study: Unknown donor CMV status possibly confounded expanded clonotype changes. Versus aged donors, long-lived donors had higher diversity and more naive CD4+ cells. Observed TCR beta diversity per million T cells went down as age went up. This fall followed a roughly linear course with age.

A J-beta primer mix and a sample-barcoded 5' primer were used in a second PCR of about 6 to 12 cycles. All samples yielded 2.5 million or more CDR3-containing paired-end reads. TCRdb reprocessed the 5' RACE reads via MiXCR and lists one record per CDR3 protein. This sample has 1.5 million to 2 million distinct CDR3 sequences, with 28% found just once. The source material was blood. The clonotype was recovered from a woman in her twenties or thirties in good health. This rearrangement joins TRBV12-3 or TRBV12-4 to TRBJ1-5; tentative D call: TRBD1 (6 bases). The CDR3 region is CASRGPQQPQHF. The CDR3 coding sequence is TGTGCCTCCAGGGGCCCCCAACAGCCCCAGCATTTT.